The 14 T cell receptor beta chains listed next were all sequenced from one sample in a study of blood T cell repertoires in COVID-19. Some clones are missing from TCRdb's copy, which holds only in-frame ones; the method was immunoSEQ multiplex PCR. The data hold a few hundred thousand clones, with about 88% observed a single time. Sequences were obtained from PBMCs or T cells enriched from blood (not recorded which). Receptor source: a woman between 50 and 59 years old who had recovered from COVID-19.

The genes are TRBV11-2 and TRBJ1-2; 9 bases agree with TRBD1. V lost 1 base and J lost 8; bases outside the gene matches: 11. Per germline, CDR1 SGHAT and CDR2 FQNNGV. The CDR3 loop spans 16 amino acids. The CDR3 is CASSLGGQGGLYGYTF. The CDR3 DNA is TGTGCCAGCAGCTTAGGGGGACAGGGAGGTTTGTACGGCTACACCTTC.

The chain has TRBV4-1 and TRBJ1-3; D ambiguous. CDR1 and CDR2 from the germline V gene are MGHRA and YSYEKL. The CDR3 totals 14 residues. V gave up 2 bases and J gave up 8 bases, with 13 bases separating them. The CDR3 reads CASSQWTGVDTIYF. In DNA form, the CDR3 reads TGCGCCAGCAGCCAATGGACGGGAGTAGACACCATATATTTT.

The V call is TRBV28, the J call TRBJ2-1, with D perhaps matching TRBD1 (6 bases). The CDR3 is 13 amino acids. Trimming pared 3 bases from V and 7 bases from J, leaving 10 bases between. The germline CDR1 and CDR2 sequences are MDHEN and SYDVKM. For the CDR3, the DNA is TGTGCCAGCAGTTTTACAGGGTGGAATGAGCAGTTCTTC. This encodes CASSFTGWNEQFF.

The rearrangement links TRBV12-5 to TRBJ1-1; D unresolved. CDR1 and CDR2 from the germline V gene are LGHNT and FRNRAP. The CDR3 runs 13 residues. V was clipped by 5 bases and J by 3 bases, with 10 bases between them. CDR3 in amino acids: CASGPREDTEAFF. CDR3 coding DNA: TGTGCTAGTGGTCCTCGGGAGGACACTGAAGCTTTCTTT.

This sequence joins TRBV5-4 and TRBJ2-5, with 13 bases lining up with TRBD2. Germline CDR1 SGHNT, CDR2 YYREEE (reference sequence). V trimming: 4 bases; J trimming: 5 bases; junction bases outside the gene matches: 8. The CDR3 runs to 16 residues. The CDR3 DNA reads as TGTGCCAGCAGCCTTGGACTAGCGGGAGAGGAGGAGACCCAGTACTTC. Encoded protein: CASSLGLAGEEETQYF. Full variable domain (outside the CDR3, taken from reference TRBV5-4 and TRBJ2-5): ETGVTQSPTHLIKTRGQQVTLRCSSQSGHNTVSWYQQALGQGPQFIFQYYREEENGRGNFPPRFSGLQFPNYSSELNVNALELDDSALYLCASSLGLAGEEETQYFGPGTRLLVL.

The chain employs TRBV19 and TRBJ2-7, with 7 bases identical to TRBD1. J gave up 3 bases and V 5 bases, and 10 bases lay outside the gene matches. Germline-derived CDR1 and CDR2 are LNHDA and SQIVND (reference sequence). The CDR3 totals 15 residues. The CDR3 nucleotides are TGTGCCAGTAGTTTCGCCCGGGACAGCAACTACGAGCAGTACTTC. Amino acid sequence: CASSFARDSNYEQYF.

This chain uses TRBV3-1 (or the pseudogene TRBV3-2) with TRBJ2-1; 11 nucleotides align to TRBD2. The V and J ends lost 3 bases and 8 bases, in that order; junction bases with no gene match: 12. Per germline, CDR1 LGHDT and CDR2 YNNKEL (reference sequence). The CDR3 has 17 amino acids. DNA of the CDR3: TGTGCCAGCAGCCAGAGGAGGAGGACTAGCGGGCAGGATGAGCAGTTCTTC. Translation: CASSQRRRTSGQDEQFF.

This clone has only a few counts. This sequence joins TRBV7-9 and TRBJ2-7; TRBD1 aligns across 9 bases. The CDR3 length is 15 residues. The V segment lost 4 bases and the J segment 3 bases; nucleotides outside the gene matches: 7. In germline, CDR1 is SEHNR, CDR2 FQNEAQ (reference sequence). CDR3 bases: TGTGCCAGCAGCTCTCGCCTGGGACAGGGCTACGAGCAGTACTTC. Amino acid sequence: CASSSRLGQGYEQYF.

J is TRBJ2-7 and V is TRBV6-1; TRBD2 matches at 7 bases. J was trimmed by 3 bases and V by 4 bases; bases with no gene match: 12. CDR3 size: 16 residues. Germline-derived CDR1 and CDR2 are MNHNS and SASEGT. CDR3 DNA: TGTGCCAGCAGTGGCAGGCCCGGGACTAACCTCTACGAGCAGTACTTC. Residues: CASSGRPGTNLYEQYF.

The V call is TRBV12-5, the J call TRBJ2-5; possibly TRBD1 for D (6 bases). The CDR3 loop spans 13 amino acids. Trimming removed 2 bases from V and 3 bases from J, with 7 bases in between. Germline-derived CDR1 and CDR2 are LGHNT and FRNRAP. CDR3 in amino acids: CASGLNREETQYF. The CDR3 DNA is TGTGCTAGTGGTTTGAACAGGGAAGAGACCCAGTACTTC. Together with reference TRBV12-5 and TRBJ2-5, the CDR3 gives the full variable domain: DARVTQTPRHKVTEMGQEVTMRCQPILGHNTVFWYRQTMMQGLELLAYFRNRAPLDDSGMPKDRFSAEMPDATLATLKIQPSEPRDSAVYFCASGLNREETQYFGPGTRLLVL.

CDR3 sequence reads: CASSLRFGTAKKANYGYTF. CDR3 nucleotides: TGTGCCAGCAGCCTGAGATTCGGGACAGCCAAGAAAGCTAACTATGGCTACACCTTC. The rearrangement joins TRBV7-9 to TRBJ1-2, with TRBD1 matching over 7 bases. Trimming at V came to 5 bases and at J to 0 bases, leaving 18 bases not matched to a gene. Germline V gives CDR1 SEHNR, CDR2 FQNEAQ (reference sequence). CDR3 size: 19 residues.

This chain links TRBV6-4 with TRBJ2-2; 7 bases agree with TRBD2. Trimming took 6 bases from V and 4 from J; bases not matched to a gene: 5. CDR3 length equals 14 residues. From germline, CDR1 is MRHNA and CDR2 SNTAGT. This chain's CDR3 is CASRTSAGTGELFF. DNA of the CDR3: TGTGCCAGCAGAACTAGCGCGGGCACCGGGGAGCTGTTTTTT.

J is TRBJ2-7 and V is TRBV5-8, with D perhaps matching TRBD2 (6 bases). The CDR3 covers 14 residues. V was clipped by 4 bases and J by 5 bases, with 16 bases between them. CDR1 and CDR2 from the germline V gene are SGHTS and YDEGEE. CDR3 amino acids: CASSHDEGRNEQYF. For the CDR3, the DNA is TGTGCCAGCAGCCACGATGAGGGGAGGAACGAGCAGTACTTC.

The chain carries TRBV19 and TRBJ2-1, with TRBD1 identical over 7 bases. The CDR3 is 16 residues long. The germline gives CDR1 LNHDA, CDR2 SQIVND (reference sequence). The ends lost 3 bases at V and 8 bases at J; junction bases unmatched: 13. The CDR3 loop reads CASSMNRGLLGDEQFF. Written as DNA, the CDR3 is TGTGCCAGTAGTATGAACAGGGGCCTCTTAGGGGATGAGCAGTTCTTC.